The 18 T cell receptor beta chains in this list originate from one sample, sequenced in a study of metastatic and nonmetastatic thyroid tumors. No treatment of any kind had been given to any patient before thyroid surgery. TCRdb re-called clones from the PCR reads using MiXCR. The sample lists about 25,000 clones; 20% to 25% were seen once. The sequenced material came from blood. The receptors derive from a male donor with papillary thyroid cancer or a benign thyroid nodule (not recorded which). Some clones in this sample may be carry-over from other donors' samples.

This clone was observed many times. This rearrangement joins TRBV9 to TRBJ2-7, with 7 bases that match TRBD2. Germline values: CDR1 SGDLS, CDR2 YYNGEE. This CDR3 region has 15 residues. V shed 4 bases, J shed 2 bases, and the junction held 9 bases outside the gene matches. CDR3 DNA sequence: TGTGCCAGCAGCCCTCGGACTAGTCCGACCTACGAGCAGTACTTC. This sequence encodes CASSPRTSPTYEQYF.

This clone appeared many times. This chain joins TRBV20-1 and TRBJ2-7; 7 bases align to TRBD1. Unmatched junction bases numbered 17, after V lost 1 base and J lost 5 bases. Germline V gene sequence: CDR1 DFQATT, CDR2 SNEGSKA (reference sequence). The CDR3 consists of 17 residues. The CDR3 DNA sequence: TGCAGTGCTAGAGCCCCCTTTGGCGCCCAGGGGGACAACGAGCAGTACTTC. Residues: CSARAPFGAQGDNEQYF.

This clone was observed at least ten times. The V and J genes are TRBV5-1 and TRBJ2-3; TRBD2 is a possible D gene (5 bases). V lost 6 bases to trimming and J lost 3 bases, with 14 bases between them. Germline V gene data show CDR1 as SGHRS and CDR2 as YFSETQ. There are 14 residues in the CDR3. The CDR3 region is CASMFSSGTDTQYF. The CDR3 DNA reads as TGCGCCAGCATGTTCTCGTCGGGGACAGATACGCAGTATTTT.

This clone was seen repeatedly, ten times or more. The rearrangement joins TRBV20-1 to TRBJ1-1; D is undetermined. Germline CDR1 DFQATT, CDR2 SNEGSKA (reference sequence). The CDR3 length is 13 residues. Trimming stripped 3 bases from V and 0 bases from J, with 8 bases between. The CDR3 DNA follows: TGCAGTGCTAGTCAGCTCCTGAACACTGAAGCTTTCTTT. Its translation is CSASQLLNTEAFF.

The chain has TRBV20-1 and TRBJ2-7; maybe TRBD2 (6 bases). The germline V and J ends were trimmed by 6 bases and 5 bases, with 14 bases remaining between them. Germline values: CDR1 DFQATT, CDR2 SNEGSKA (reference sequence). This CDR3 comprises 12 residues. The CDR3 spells CSAHRGSNEQYF. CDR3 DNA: TGCAGTGCGCACCGGGGGTCCAACGAGCAGTACTTC.

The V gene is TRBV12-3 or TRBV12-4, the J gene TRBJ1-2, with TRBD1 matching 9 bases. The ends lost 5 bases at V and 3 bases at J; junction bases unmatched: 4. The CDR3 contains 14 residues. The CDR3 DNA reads TGTGCCAGCAGTGAAGGGGACAGGGACTATGGCTACACCTTC. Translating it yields CASSEGDRDYGYTF.

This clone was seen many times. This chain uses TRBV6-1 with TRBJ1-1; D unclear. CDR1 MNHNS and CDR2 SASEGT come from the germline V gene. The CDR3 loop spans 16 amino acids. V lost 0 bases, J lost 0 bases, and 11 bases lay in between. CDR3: CASSEALGVVNTEAFF. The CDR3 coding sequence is TGTGCCAGCAGTGAAGCGCTTGGGGTGGTGAACACTGAAGCTTTCTTT.

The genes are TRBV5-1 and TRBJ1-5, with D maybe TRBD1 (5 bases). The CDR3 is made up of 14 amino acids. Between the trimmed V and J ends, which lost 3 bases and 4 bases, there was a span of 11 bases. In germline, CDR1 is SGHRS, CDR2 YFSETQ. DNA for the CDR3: TGCGCCAGCAGCTCCGGGACCATAAATCAGCCCCAGCATTTT. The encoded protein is CASSSGTINQPQHF.

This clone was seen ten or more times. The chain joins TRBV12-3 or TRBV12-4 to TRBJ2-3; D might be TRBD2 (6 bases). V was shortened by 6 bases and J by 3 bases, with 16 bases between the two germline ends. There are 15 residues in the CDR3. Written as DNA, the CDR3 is TGTGCCAGCAGCCTCTCCGGGGGAGAAACAGATACGCAGTATTTT. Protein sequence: CASSLSGGETDTQYF.

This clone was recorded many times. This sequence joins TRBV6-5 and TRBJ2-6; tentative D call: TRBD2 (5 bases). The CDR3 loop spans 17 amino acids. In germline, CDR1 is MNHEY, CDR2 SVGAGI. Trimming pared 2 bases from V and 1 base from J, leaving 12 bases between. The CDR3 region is CASSYKAVASGANVLTF. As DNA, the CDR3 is TGTGCCAGCAGTTACAAGGCGGTAGCGTCTGGGGCCAACGTCCTGACTTTC.

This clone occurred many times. The CDR3 is CASSALAGGADTQYF. The CDR3 nucleotides are TGTGCCAGCAGTGCACTAGCGGGGGGAGCAGATACGCAGTATTTT. The chain uses TRBV6-1 and TRBJ2-3; TRBD2 matches 12 bases. V trimming: 4 bases; J trimming: 4 bases; junction bases outside the gene matches: 3. CDR1 MNHNS and CDR2 SASEGT come from the germline V gene. CDR3 length: 15 amino acids.

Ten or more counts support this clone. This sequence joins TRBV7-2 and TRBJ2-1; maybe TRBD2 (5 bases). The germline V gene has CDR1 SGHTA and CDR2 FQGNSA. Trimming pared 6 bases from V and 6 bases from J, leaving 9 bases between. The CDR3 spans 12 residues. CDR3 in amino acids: CASRLTSNEQFF. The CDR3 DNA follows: TGTGCCAGCAGATTAACTAGCAATGAGCAGTTCTTC. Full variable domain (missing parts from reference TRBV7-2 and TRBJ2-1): GAGVSQSPSNKVTEKGKDVELRCDPISGHTALYWYRQSLGQGLEFLIYFQGNSAPDKSGLPSDRFSAERTGGSVSTLTIQRTQQEDSAVYLCASRLTSNEQFFGPGTRLTVL.

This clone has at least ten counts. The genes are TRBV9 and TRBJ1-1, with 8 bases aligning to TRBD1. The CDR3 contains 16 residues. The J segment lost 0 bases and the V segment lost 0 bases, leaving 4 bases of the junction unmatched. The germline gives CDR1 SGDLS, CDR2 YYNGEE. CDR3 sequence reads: CASSVVGDRMNTEAFF. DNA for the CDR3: TGTGCCAGCAGCGTAGTAGGGGACAGGATGAACACTGAAGCTTTCTTT. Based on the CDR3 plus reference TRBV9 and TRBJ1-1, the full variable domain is DSGVTQTPKHLITATGQRVTLRCSPRSGDLSVYWYQQSLDQGLQFLIQYYNGEERAKGNILERFSAQQFPDLHSELNLSSLELGDSALYFCASSVVGDRMNTEAFFGQGTRLTVV.

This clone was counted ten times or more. In DNA form, the CDR3 reads TGTGCCAGCTCAGGAGGGAGCTCCTACGAGCAGTACTTC. This encodes CASSGGSSYEQYF. V gene TRBV18 combines with J gene TRBJ2-7, with D possibly being TRBD2 (6 bases). Germline CDR1 is KGHSH and CDR2 is LQKENI. Trimming shortened V by 5 bases and J by 0 bases, and 8 bases separated the two germline ends. This CDR3 contains 13 residues.

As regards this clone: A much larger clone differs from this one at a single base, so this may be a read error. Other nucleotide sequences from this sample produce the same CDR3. CDR3 amino acids: CATGDHRSGANVLTF. DNA of the CDR3: TGTGCCACCGGGGACCATCGCTCTGGAGCCAACGTCCTGACTTTC. V gene TRBV10-3 combines with J gene TRBJ2-6; either TRBD1 or TRBD2 may fit D (5 bases each). The CDR3 is 15 amino acids. CDR1 ENHRY and CDR2 SYGVKD come from the germline V gene.

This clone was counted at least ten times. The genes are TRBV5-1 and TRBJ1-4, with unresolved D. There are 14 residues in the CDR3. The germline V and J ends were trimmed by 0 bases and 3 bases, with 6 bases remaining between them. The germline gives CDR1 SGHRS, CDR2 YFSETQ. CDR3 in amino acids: CASSLEVANEKLFF. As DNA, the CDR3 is TGCGCCAGCAGCTTGGAGGTTGCTAATGAAAAACTGTTTTTT.

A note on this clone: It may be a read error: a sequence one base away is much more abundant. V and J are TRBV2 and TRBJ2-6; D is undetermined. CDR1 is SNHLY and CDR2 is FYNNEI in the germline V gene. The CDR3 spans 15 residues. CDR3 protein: CASSYTSSVANVLTF. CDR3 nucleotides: TGTGCCAGCAGTTACACCAGCTCTGTGGCCAACGTCCTGACTTTC.

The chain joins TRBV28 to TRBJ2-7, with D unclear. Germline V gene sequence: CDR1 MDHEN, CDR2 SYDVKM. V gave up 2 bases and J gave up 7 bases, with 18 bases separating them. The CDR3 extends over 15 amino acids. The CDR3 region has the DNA TGTGCCAGCAGTTTACTTGACTCCCGGCGCAGGGAGCAGTACTTC. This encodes CASSLLDSRRREQYF.